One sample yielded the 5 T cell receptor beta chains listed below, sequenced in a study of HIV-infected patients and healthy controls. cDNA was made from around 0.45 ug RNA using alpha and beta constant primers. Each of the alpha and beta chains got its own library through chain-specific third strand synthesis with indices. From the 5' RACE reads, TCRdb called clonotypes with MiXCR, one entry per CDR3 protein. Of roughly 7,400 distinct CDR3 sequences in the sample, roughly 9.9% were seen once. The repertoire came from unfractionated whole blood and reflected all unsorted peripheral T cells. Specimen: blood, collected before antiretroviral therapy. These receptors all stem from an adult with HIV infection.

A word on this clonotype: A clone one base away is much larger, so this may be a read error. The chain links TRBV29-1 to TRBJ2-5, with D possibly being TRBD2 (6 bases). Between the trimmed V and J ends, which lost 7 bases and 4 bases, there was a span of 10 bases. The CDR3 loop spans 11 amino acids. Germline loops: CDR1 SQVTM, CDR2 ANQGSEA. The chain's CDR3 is CSASAGETQYF. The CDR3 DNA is TGCAGCGCTTCAGCGGGAGAGACCCAGTACTTC.

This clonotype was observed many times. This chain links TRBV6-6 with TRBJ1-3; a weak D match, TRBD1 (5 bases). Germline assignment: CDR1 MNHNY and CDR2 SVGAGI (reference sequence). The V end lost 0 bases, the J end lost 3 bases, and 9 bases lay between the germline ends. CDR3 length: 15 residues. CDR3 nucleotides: TGTGCCAGCAGTTACTCGACAGTGTTTGGAAACACCATATATTTT. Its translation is CASSYSTVFGNTIYF.

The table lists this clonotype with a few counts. CDR3 DNA: TGTGCCAGCAGTGACTCTCTAAGGGGTGAAGCTTTCTTT. This sequence encodes CASSDSLRGEAFF. The gene calls are TRBV6-4 and TRBJ1-1; D might be TRBD1 (5 bases). The CDR3 contains 13 residues. Deletions cut 0 bases from V and 7 bases from J, with 9 bases between. Germline values: CDR1 MRHNA, CDR2 SNTAGT.

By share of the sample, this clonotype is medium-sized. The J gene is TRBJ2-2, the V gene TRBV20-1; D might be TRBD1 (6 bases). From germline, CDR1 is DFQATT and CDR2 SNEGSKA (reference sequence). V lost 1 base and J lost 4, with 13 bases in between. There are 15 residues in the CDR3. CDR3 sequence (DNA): TGCAGTGCTAGAGTCAGGGGTTTAATCACCGGGGAGCTGTTTTTT. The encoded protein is CSARVRGLITGELFF.

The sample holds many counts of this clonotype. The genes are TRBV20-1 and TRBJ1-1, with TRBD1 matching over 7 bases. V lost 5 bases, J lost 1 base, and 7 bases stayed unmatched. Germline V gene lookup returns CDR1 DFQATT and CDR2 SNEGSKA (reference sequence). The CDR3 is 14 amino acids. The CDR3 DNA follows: TGCAGTGCTGTGGACCGACAGGGGAACACTGAAGCTTTCTTT. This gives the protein CSAVDRQGNTEAFF.